This TCR beta chain was recovered during a study of neoadjuvant anti-PD-1 for oral cavity cancer (dated by TCRdb to about 2021). At the level of the whole study: Before undergoing curative-intent surgical resection, most patients got three to four biweekly nivolumab doses at 3 mg/kg. There were about a dozen patients in the parent correlative cohort, and the response rate was over 25%. Responders were defined as patients with complete response, partial response or stable disease by RECIST 1.1; non-responders were defined as patients with progression. For patients who did not progress, a fourth nivolumab dose was given around day 43, followed by definitive surgical resection on days 50-56. The full study reports these points: Within PBMCs, T cell clonality (Gini index) was significantly higher in non-responders than responders after neoadjuvant nivolumab. TCR analyses included only three patients per response group, and the authors called for larger cohorts for validation. Higher pretreatment blood Treg/Th17 ratios correlated with both higher pretreatment blood TCRbeta clonality and lower post-treatment tumor TCRbeta clonality.

This specimen's time point label, interpreted: before neoadjuvant nivolumab. None of the patients had received prior systemic or radiation treatment, and all were newly diagnosed with stage II-IVA oral cavity squamous cell carcinoma. The cohort was made up of patients with locally advanced, HPV-negative oral cavity squamous cell carcinoma. Peripheral blood mononuclear cells were analyzed directly, without maintenance or expansion in culture. Samples came from a longitudinal correlative study of a single-arm phase II trial of neoadjuvant nivolumab in oral cavity squamous cell carcinoma. Subject-matched pre- and post-treatment PBMCs and tumors from three responders and three non-responders were subjected to genomic DNA-based TCRbeta sequencing. Peripheral blood mononuclear cells were drawn once before nivolumab treatment and a second time after treatment, when surgery took place. Genomic DNA was isolated from PBMCs using the Maxwell RSC DNA from Cells kit.

PBMC libraries used mostly 450 to 500 ng of input genomic DNA for deep sequencing, with six replicates per sample. Following the manufacturer's instructions, the team built TCRbeta libraries using the immunoSEQ hsTCRbeta kit. The completed libraries were mixed into a single pool at 3 nM, then sequenced with an Illumina NovaSeq 6000 S4 flow cell. Processing in the source paper ran as follows. The immunoSEQ Analyzer handled quality control and preprocessing of the raw data. The analysis was restricted to productive rearrangements, with each unique CDR3 amino acid sequence defining a clonotype. Repertoire clonality was estimated as the Gini-Simpson index, computed with the R package tcR. Student's t test was used to compare Gini indices, while Pearson correlation assessed associations with tumor size change. TCRdb limited this immuneACCESS table to in-frame rearrangements with V and J called. A share of clones is missing; checked studies link under half to unresolved V genes, and the rest is unexplained. V and J calls and clone size are as listed in that table; D and trimming were resolved from the DNA. The sample table holds roughly 13,000 clones, of which less than 85% were seen once. The ten largest clones add up to approximately 2% of the sample.

The CDR3, from cysteine to phenylalanine, totals 16 residues. Just CDR3 DNA is preserved here, 48 bases in frame from base 1. The germline V gene yields SGHRS for CDR1 and YFSETQ for CDR2. Trimming takes 0 bases from V and 0 bases from J, and the germline ends sit 11 bases apart. This clone was found once. There is no known antigen for this receptor. No base quality values were provided; no much bigger clone lies one nucleotide off. Sequenced material: PBMCs, taken before nivolumab (anti-PD-1) treatment. This chain is built from TRBV5-1 and TRBJ2-3; the D gene remains uncertain. This TCR was sampled from a person aged 40-85 years with oral cavity squamous cell carcinoma. The DNA sequence is TGCGCCAGCAGCTTGGGGGTCGTATCTAGCACAGATACGCAGTATTTT. Its protein product is CASSLGVVSSTDTQYF.